This T cell receptor (beta chain) appears in the sequencing data of a study of blood T cell repertoires in COVID-19. Profiling relied on immunoSEQ multiplex PCR, and the TCRdb table lists in-frame clones only, not all of them. The sample lists 130,000 to 150,000 clones; more than 75% were seen once. Participant ages covered about 18 to 89 years across 25 or so US areas. CDR3 size: 15 residues. Germline trimming cut 5 bases from V and 1 base from J; bases unmatched to any gene: 7. The germline V gene encodes CDR1 SGHVS and CDR2 FNYEAQ. The chain uses TRBV7-6 and TRBJ1-1; 7 positions match TRBD1. The specimen sequenced was PBMCs or T cells enriched from blood (not recorded which). This receptor was taken from a man aged 60 to 69 who had recovered from COVID-19. CDR3 nucleotide sequence: TGTGCCAGCAGCCCGTTAGGGACAGAGAACACTGAAGCTTTCTTT. It translates to CASSPLGTENTEAFF.